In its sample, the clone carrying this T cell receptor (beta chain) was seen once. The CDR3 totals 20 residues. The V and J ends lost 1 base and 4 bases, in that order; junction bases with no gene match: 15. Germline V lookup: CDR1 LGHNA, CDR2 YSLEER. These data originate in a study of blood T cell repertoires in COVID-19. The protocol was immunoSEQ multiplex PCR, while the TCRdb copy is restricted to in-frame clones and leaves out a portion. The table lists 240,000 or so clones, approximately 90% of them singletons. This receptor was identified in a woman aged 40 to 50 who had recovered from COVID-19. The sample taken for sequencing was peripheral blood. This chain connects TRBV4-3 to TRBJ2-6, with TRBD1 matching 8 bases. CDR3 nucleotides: TGCGCCAGCAGCCAAGGGGTCGGGACAGGCCGGCCGAGGGGGGCCAACGTCCTGACTTTC. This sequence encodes CASSQGVGTGRPRGANVLTF.